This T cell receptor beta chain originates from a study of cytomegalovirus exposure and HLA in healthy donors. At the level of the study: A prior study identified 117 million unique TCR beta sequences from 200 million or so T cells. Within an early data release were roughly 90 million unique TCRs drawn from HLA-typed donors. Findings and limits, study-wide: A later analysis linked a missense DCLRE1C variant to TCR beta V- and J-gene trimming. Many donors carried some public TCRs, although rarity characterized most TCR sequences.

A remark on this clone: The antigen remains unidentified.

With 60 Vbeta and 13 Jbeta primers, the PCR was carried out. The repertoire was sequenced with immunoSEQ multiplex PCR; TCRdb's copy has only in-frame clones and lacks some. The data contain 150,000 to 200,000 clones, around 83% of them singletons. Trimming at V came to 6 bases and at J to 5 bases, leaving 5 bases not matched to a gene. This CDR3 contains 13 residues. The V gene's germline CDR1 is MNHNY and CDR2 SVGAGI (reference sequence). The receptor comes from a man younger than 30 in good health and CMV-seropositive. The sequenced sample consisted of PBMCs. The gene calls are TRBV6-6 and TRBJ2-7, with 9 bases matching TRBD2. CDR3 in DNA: TGTGCCAGCAGCACAGGGACTAGCAACGAGCAGTACTTC. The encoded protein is CASSTGTSNEQYF.